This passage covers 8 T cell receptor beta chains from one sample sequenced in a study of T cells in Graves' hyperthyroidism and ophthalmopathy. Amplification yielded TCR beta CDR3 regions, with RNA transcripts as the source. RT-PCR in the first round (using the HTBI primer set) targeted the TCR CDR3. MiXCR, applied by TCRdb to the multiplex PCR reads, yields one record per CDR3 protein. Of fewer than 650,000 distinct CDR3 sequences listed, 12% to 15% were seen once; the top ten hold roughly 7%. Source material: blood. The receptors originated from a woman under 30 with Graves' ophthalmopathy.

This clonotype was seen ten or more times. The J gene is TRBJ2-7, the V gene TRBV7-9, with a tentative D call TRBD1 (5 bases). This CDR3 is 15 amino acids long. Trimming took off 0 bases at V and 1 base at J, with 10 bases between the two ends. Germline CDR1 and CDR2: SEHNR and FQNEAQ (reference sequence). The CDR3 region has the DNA TGTGCCAGCAGCTTAGCAGGGGTCCCTTCCTACGAGCAGTACTTC. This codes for CASSLAGVPSYEQYF.

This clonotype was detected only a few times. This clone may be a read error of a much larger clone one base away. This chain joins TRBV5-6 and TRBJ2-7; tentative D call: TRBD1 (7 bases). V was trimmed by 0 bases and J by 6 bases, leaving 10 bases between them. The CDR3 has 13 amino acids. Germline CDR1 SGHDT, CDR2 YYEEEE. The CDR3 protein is CASSLDRGGEQYF. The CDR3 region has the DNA TGTGCCAGCAGCTTGGACAGGGGAGGCGAGCAGTACTTC.

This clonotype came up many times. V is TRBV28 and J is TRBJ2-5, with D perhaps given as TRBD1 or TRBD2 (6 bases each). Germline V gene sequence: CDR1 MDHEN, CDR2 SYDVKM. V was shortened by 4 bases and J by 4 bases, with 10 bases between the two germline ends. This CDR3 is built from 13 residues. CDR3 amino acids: CASSWGAGETQYF. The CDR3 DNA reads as TGTGCCAGCAGTTGGGGGGCTGGAGAGACCCAGTACTTC.

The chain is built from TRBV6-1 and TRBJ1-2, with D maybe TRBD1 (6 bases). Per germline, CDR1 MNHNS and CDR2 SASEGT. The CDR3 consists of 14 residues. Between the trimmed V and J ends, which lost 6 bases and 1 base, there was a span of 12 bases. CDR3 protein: CASRGGARNYGYTF. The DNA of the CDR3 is TGTGCCAGCAGAGGGGGGGCGCGTAACTATGGCTACACCTTC.

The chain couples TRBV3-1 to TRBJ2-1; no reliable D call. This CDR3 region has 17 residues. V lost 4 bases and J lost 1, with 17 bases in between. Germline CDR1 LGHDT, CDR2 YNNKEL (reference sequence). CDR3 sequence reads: CASSRTLLRSSYNEQFF. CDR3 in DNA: TGTGCCAGCAGCCGGACCCTACTTCGGTCTTCCTACAATGAGCAGTTCTTC.

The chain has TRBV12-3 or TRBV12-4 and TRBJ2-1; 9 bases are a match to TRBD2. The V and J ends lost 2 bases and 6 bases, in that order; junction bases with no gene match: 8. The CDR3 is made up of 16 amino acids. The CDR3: CASSLPLAGNSNEQFF. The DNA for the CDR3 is TGTGCCAGCAGTTTACCCCTAGCGGGGAATAGCAATGAGCAGTTCTTC.

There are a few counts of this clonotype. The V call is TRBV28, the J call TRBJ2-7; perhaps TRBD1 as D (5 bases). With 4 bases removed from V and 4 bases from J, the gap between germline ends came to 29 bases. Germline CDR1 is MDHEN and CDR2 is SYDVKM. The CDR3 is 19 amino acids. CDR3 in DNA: TGTGCCAGCAGTTCCTCAACTCCGCAAAGGGGCCGACTGAAATACGAGCAGTACTTC. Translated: CASSSSTPQRGRLKYEQYF.

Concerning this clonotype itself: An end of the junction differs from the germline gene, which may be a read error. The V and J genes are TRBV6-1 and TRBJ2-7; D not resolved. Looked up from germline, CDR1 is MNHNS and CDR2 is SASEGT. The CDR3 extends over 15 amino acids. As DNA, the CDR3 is TGTGCCAGCAGTTATTTTTCTCCGCTCTCCTACGTGCAGTACTTC. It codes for CASSYFSPLSYVQYF.